A single sample is the source of the 5 T cell receptor beta chains below, sequenced in a study of beta chain features in type 1 diabetes. Findings and limits, study-wide: For Type 1 diabetes patients, all four CD4+ subsets carried TCRB CDR3s that were moderately but significantly shorter.

Isolated RNA was reverse transcribed in full, so expressed TCRB transcripts were sequenced. Here immunoSEQ multiplex PCR was the method, and the copy in TCRdb shows in-frame clones only, minus some. Of 240,000 or so clones listed, just over 20% are singletons. Their cognate antigens are unknown. Material for sequencing was naive CD4+ T cells from blood. Every receptor here comes from a woman in her thirties or forties with type 1 diabetes.

The rearrangement joins TRBV2 to TRBJ2-5; TRBD2 is a possible D gene (5 bases). Trimming pared 6 bases from V and 2 bases from J, leaving 13 bases between. The V gene's germline CDR1 is SNHLY and CDR2 FYNNEI. The length of the CDR3 is 14 residues. DNA of the CDR3: TGTGCCAGCAGGAGGGAAGGGCAGCAAGAGACCCAGTACTTC. Its translation: CASRREGQQETQYF. Full variable domain (rest looked up from reference TRBV2 and TRBJ2-5): EPEVTQTPSHQVTQMGQEVILRCVPISNHLYFYWYRQILGQKVEFLVSFYNNEISEKSEIFDDQFSVERPDGSNFTLKIRSTKLEDSAMYFCASRREGQQETQYFGPGTRLLVL.

This clone was seen more than once but under ten times. This chain uses TRBV2 with TRBJ2-6; possibly TRBD1 for D (6 bases). The V gene's germline CDR1 is SNHLY and CDR2 FYNNEI. Trimming removed 8 bases from V and 4 bases from J, with 12 bases in between. This CDR3 has 14 amino acids. CDR3 DNA sequence: TGTGCCAGCTCCCAGGGGACGGGGGCCAACGTCCTGACTTTC. Its translation: CASSQGTGANVLTF.

This chain joins TRBV5-1 and TRBJ1-2; 8 nucleotides line up with TRBD1. The V and J ends lost 0 bases and 2 bases, in that order; junction bases with no gene match: 3. CDR1 is SGHRS and CDR2 is YFSETQ in the germline V gene. The CDR3 totals 15 residues. CDR3 in DNA: TGCGCCAGCAGCTTGGGAGACAGGGGAAACTATGGCTACACCTTC. It specifies CASSLGDRGNYGYTF.

J is TRBJ1-1 and V is TRBV25-1; 10 bases align to TRBD1. Germline V gives CDR1 MGHDK, CDR2 SYGVNS. CDR3 size: 14 residues. The V gene end was trimmed by 3 bases and the J gene end by 8 bases; junction bases not matched to a gene: 6. The CDR3 DNA follows: TGTGCCAGCAGTGATCCGGGACAGGGGAGGGAAGCTTTCTTT. It codes for CASSDPGQGREAFF.

This chain links TRBV9 with TRBJ2-1; TRBD1 matches 10 bases. The germline CDR1 and CDR2 sequences are SGDLS and YYNGEE. V dropped 4 bases and J dropped 7; count of bases not matched to a gene: 14. CDR3 length: 17 amino acids. The chain's CDR3 is CASSPRGQGFLGNEQFF. CDR3 nucleotide sequence: TGTGCCAGCAGCCCCAGGGGACAGGGGTTTTTGGGAAATGAGCAGTTCTTC.